A single sample is the source of the 31 T cell receptor beta chains below, sequenced in a study of T cell changes during pregnancy in multiple sclerosis (dated by TCRdb to 2018 to 2020). Library creation used the immunoSEQ multiplex PCR assay. TCRdb provides this immuneACCESS table in a form limited to in-frame rearrangements. Some clones are lacking; in checked studies, under half of them reflect an unresolved V gene, and why the rest are absent is not known. In all, the sample holds around 80,000 clones, and 94% of those were seen once. The ten largest make up 0.99% of the sample. The specimen was peripheral blood, collected in the second trimester of pregnancy. These TCRs come from a female donor in good health, enrolled as a control in a pregnancy study.

This rearrangement joins TRBV18 to TRBJ2-1; 7 nucleotides match TRBD2. CDR1 is KGHSH and CDR2 is LQKENI in the germline V gene. This CDR3 has 18 amino acids. The V segment lost 3 bases and the J segment 0 bases; nucleotides outside the gene matches: 11. The DNA of the CDR3 is TGTGCCAGCTCACCTGGGTCTAGCGGCCTGAGCTCCTACAATGAGCAGTTCTTC. Residues: CASSPGSSGLSSYNEQFF.

J is TRBJ2-3 and V is TRBV19, with a tentative D call TRBD2 (5 bases). Trimming removed 0 bases from V and 1 base from J, with 14 bases in between. Germline V gives CDR1 LNHDA, CDR2 SQIVND (reference sequence). This CDR3 contains 17 residues. The CDR3 nucleotides are TGTGCCAGTAGTATAGATCGGGGTAGCAGCCGCACAGATACGCAGTATTTT. It specifies CASSIDRGSSRTDTQYF.

V usage is TRBV6-1 and J usage is TRBJ1-4, with D possibly matching TRBD1 (6 bases). This CDR3 spans 13 amino acids. Germline CDR1 MNHNS, CDR2 SASEGT. V was trimmed by 11 bases and J by 11 bases, leaving 21 bases between them. CDR3 amino acids: CAGSTGREGKLFF. CDR3 sequence (DNA): TGTGCCGGATCAACAGGGAGGGAGGGGAAACTGTTTTTT.

The V and J genes are TRBV6-1 and TRBJ2-7; 7 bases match TRBD1. V lost 0 bases, J lost 6 bases, and 5 bases stayed unmatched. The CDR3 runs 14 residues. Germline-derived CDR1 and CDR2 are MNHNS and SASEGT. The CDR3 is CASSEARQGVEQYF. The CDR3 region has the DNA TGTGCCAGCAGTGAAGCGCGACAGGGCGTCGAGCAGTACTTC.

The chain joins TRBV28 to TRBJ2-7, with 8 positions matching TRBD1. V lost 4 bases and J lost 1; bases outside the gene matches: 9. CDR1 MDHEN and CDR2 SYDVKM come from the germline V gene. The CDR3 is 16 residues long. CDR3 DNA sequence: TGTGCCAGCAGTTCCCGAGGGACAGGCGAATCCTACGAGCAGTACTTC. Translating it yields CASSSRGTGESYEQYF.

This chain uses TRBV7-2 with TRBJ2-2; 11 nucleotides agree with TRBD2. Germline V gene data show CDR1 as SGHTA and CDR2 as FQGNSA. The CDR3 has 19 amino acids. V shed 1 base, J shed 1 base, and the junction held 8 bases outside the gene matches. The CDR3 loop reads CASSLGGGTSGWNTGELFF. The DNA for the CDR3 is TGTGCCAGCAGCTTAGGGGGGGGGACTAGCGGCTGGAACACCGGGGAGCTGTTTTTT.

The chain carries TRBV7-8 and TRBJ1-1, with TRBD1 matching 9 bases. Germline CDR1 is SGHVS and CDR2 is FQNEAQ. With 5 bases clipped from V and 5 bases from J, the junction kept 15 bases outside the gene matches. The CDR3 loop spans 17 amino acids. CDR3 sequence reads: CASSPQQGALGGTEAFF. The CDR3 DNA sequence: TGTGCCAGCAGCCCACAACAGGGGGCGCTGGGAGGGACTGAAGCTTTCTTT.

The J gene is TRBJ2-7, the V gene TRBV5-1; weak D call: TRBD1 (5 bases). Trimming shortened V by 5 bases and J by 4 bases, and 13 bases separated the two germline ends. CDR1 is SGHRS, CDR2 YFSETQ, per germline. This CDR3 is built from 13 residues. CDR3 loop: CASSVAGQYEQYF. The CDR3 DNA reads TGCGCCAGCAGTGTAGCAGGGCAATACGAGCAGTACTTC.

Notes on this clone: One junction end does not reproduce the germline sequence, and a read error may be involved. The chain joins TRBV7-9 to TRBJ2-3; 15 nucleotides agree with TRBD2. The germline V gene has CDR1 SEHNR and CDR2 FQNEAQ (reference sequence). The CDR3 has 16 residues. The CDR3 DNA follows: TGTGCCAGCAGATTAGGGACTAGCGGGAGGACAGATACGCAGTATTTT. Translated: CASRLGTSGRTDTQYF.

This chain links TRBV4-1 with TRBJ2-7; 8 bases are a match to TRBD2. Trimming removed 2 bases from V and 7 bases from J; junction bases left unmatched: 7. The germline V gene has CDR1 MGHRA and CDR2 YSYEKL. The CDR3 covers 14 residues. The CDR3 sequence: CASSQWREAGEQYF. As DNA, the CDR3 is TGCGCCAGCAGCCAATGGCGGGAGGCCGGGGAGCAGTACTTC.

This sequence joins TRBV2 and TRBJ1-1; D possibly corresponds to TRBD1 (6 bases). The V gene lost 6 bases and the J gene lost 1 base, with 15 bases spanning the gap. Germline CDR1 and CDR2: SNHLY and FYNNEI. The CDR3 runs 15 residues. CDR3 region: CASRYREGENTEAFF. The CDR3, as DNA: TGTGCCAGCAGATACAGGGAAGGGGAGAACACTGAAGCTTTCTTT.

V and J are TRBV5-1 and TRBJ2-3; TRBD2 agrees at 7 bases. The junction had 11 bases not matched to a gene; V was cut back by 2 bases and J by 2 bases. The CDR3 runs to 17 residues. Germline assignment: CDR1 SGHRS and CDR2 YFSETQ. In DNA, the CDR3 is TGCGCCAGCAGCTTCCCTGCTGGTGGGAGGGACACAGATACGCAGTATTTT. This translates into CASSFPAGGRDTDTQYF.

This chain links TRBV19 with TRBJ2-1; 9 bases are a match to TRBD2. The CDR3 is 17 amino acids. From germline, CDR1 is LNHDA and CDR2 SQIVND (reference sequence). V was pared by 3 bases and J by 5 bases, with 11 bases of the junction left unmatched. CDR3 sequence: CASSISLSGGFDNEQFF. For the CDR3, the DNA is TGTGCCAGTAGTATCTCCCTAAGCGGGGGGTTCGACAATGAGCAGTTCTTC.

The chain combines TRBV2 with TRBJ2-7, with D uncertain. Germline CDR1 and CDR2: SNHLY and FYNNEI. The length of the CDR3 is 14 residues. Trimming pared 5 bases from V and 3 bases from J, leaving 14 bases between. The CDR3 protein is CASSFQDTGYEQYF. CDR3 DNA sequence: TGTGCCAGCAGTTTCCAGGATACCGGCTACGAGCAGTACTTC.

This clone is a singleton in its sample. The rearrangement links TRBV7-2 to TRBJ1-3; 9 positions agree with TRBD1. V dropped 5 bases and J dropped 4; count of bases not matched to a gene: 12. Germline V gene data show CDR1 as SGHTA and CDR2 as FQGNSA. This CDR3 region has 17 residues. The CDR3 reads CASSLWTGAQRGNTIYF. In nucleotides, the CDR3 is TGTGCCAGCAGCCTATGGACAGGGGCCCAGAGGGGAAACACCATATATTTT.

The chain joins TRBV28 to TRBJ2-5, with a weak D call TRBD1 (5 bases). Germline V gene lookup returns CDR1 MDHEN and CDR2 SYDVKM. V was cut by 3 bases and J by 1 base, with 9 bases left in between. The CDR3 runs 14 residues. For the CDR3, the DNA is TGTGCCAGCAGTTTCGCTGACAGCCAAGAGACCCAGTACTTC. Protein sequence: CASSFADSQETQYF.

The gene calls are TRBV11-3 and TRBJ2-3; 10 bases match TRBD2. The J segment lost 3 bases and the V segment lost 1 base, leaving 4 bases of the junction unmatched. CDR1 SGHNT and CDR2 YENEEA come from the germline V gene. The CDR3 totals 16 residues. CDR3 bases: TGTGCCAGCAGCTTAGGGCTAGCGGGAGCAACAGATACGCAGTATTTT. This translates into CASSLGLAGATDTQYF.

Comment on this clone: This sample includes further DNA sequences coding for the same CDR3. This chain connects TRBV5-1 to TRBJ2-7, with 10 bases identical to TRBD1. This CDR3 contains 15 residues. Germline CDR1 and CDR2: SGHRS and YFSETQ. V trimming: 0 bases; J trimming: 4 bases; junction bases outside the gene matches: 4. CDR3 protein: CASSLETGGSYEQYF. The CDR3, as DNA: TGCGCCAGCAGCTTGGAGACAGGGGGCAGTTACGAGCAGTACTTC. The whole variable domain, filled in from reference TRBV5-1 and TRBJ2-7, reads KAGVTQTPRYLIKTRGQQVTLSCSPISGHRSVSWYQQTPGQGLQFLFEYFSETQRNKGNFPGRFSGRQFSNSRSEMNVSTLELGDSALYLCASSLETGGSYEQYFGPGTRLTVT.

The rearrangement uses TRBV28 and TRBJ1-4, with D unresolved. Per the germline V gene, CDR1 is MDHEN and CDR2 is SYDVKM. Trimming pared 2 bases from V and 11 bases from J, leaving 12 bases between. The CDR3 is made up of 13 amino acids. The CDR3 loop is CASSLGSRGKLFF. CDR3 coding DNA: TGTGCCAGCAGTTTAGGCAGTAGAGGGAAACTGTTTTTT.

The V call is TRBV5-4, the J call TRBJ2-3; a possible D gene is TRBD2 (5 bases). Germline CDR1 SGHNT, CDR2 YYREEE (reference sequence). This CDR3 comprises 15 residues. V gave up 4 bases and J gave up 5 bases, with 17 bases separating them. In DNA form, the CDR3 reads TGTGCCAGCAGCCGTTCTAGCAGCGGTGGAGATACGCAGTATTTT. This encodes CASSRSSSGGDTQYF.

The chain is built from TRBV7-9 and TRBJ2-1; tentative D call: TRBD2 (5 bases). The ends were cut back, 4 bases at V and 10 bases at J, with 8 bases in the middle. CDR1 and CDR2 (germline): SEHNR, FQNEAQ (reference sequence). The CDR3 contains 11 residues. In DNA form, the CDR3 reads TGTGCCAGCAGCTCGTGGGAGGAGCAGTTCTTC. Protein product: CASSSWEEQFF.

The CDR3 DNA is TGTGCCAGCAGCTGGCTGAACACCGGGGAGCTGTTTTTT. Residues: CASSWLNTGELFF. The gene calls are TRBV7-9 and TRBJ2-2, with D unresolved. The ends were cut back, 4 bases at V and 1 base at J, with 4 bases in the middle. Germline assignment: CDR1 SEHNR and CDR2 FQNEAQ (reference sequence). This CDR3 comprises 13 residues.

CDR3 nucleotides: TGCGCCAGCAGCTTGGATGGGACAGGGGAGGGGAGGGAGTACTTC. Amino acid sequence: CASSLDGTGEGREYF. The chain couples TRBV5-1 to TRBJ2-7; 10 positions agree with TRBD1. The CDR3 totals 15 residues. With 0 bases clipped from V and 11 bases from J, the junction kept 11 bases outside the gene matches. The germline V gene has CDR1 SGHRS and CDR2 YFSETQ.

This clone was counted only a few times. V and J are TRBV10-1 and TRBJ2-6, with 9 bases aligning to TRBD1. The CDR3 has 18 amino acids. V lost 1 base to trimming and J lost 4 bases; unmatched junction nucleotides: 8. CDR1 is WNHNN and CDR2 is SYGVQD in the germline V gene (reference sequence). For the CDR3, the DNA is TGCGCCAGCAGTGAGTTGGGGACAGGGCTGTCCGGGGCCAACGTCCTGACTTTC. It is translated as CASSELGTGLSGANVLTF.

This chain joins TRBV2 and TRBJ1-5, with TRBD1 identical over 7 bases. The germline V gene has CDR1 SNHLY and CDR2 FYNNEI. V was clipped by 8 bases and J by 4 bases; unmatched bases: 11. This CDR3 is built from 15 residues. The CDR3 DNA reads TGTGCCAGCGACCGAGTGGGGACAGATAATCAGCCCCAGCATTTT. Its translation: CASDRVGTDNQPQHF.

The gene calls are TRBV18 and TRBJ2-7; perhaps TRBD1 as D (6 bases). CDR1 and CDR2 (germline): KGHSH, LQKENI. V was pared by 6 bases and J by 2 bases, with 17 bases between. The CDR3 covers 15 residues. The CDR3 nucleotides read TGTGCCAGCTCGTACATTTACCGGGACACCTACGAGCAGTACTTC. Protein product: CASSYIYRDTYEQYF. The whole variable domain, filled in from reference TRBV18 and TRBJ2-7, reads NAGVMQNPRHLVRRRGQEARLRCSPMKGHSHVYWYRQLPEEGLKFMVYLQKENIIDESGMPKERFSAEFPKEGPSILRIQQVVRGDSAAYFCASSYIYRDTYEQYFGPGTRLTVT.

The V gene is TRBV25-1, the J gene TRBJ2-7, with 7 nucleotides matching TRBD1. V lost 2 bases, J lost 4 bases, and 14 bases stayed unmatched. This CDR3 comprises 17 residues. The germline V gene encodes CDR1 MGHDK and CDR2 SYGVNS. The CDR3 DNA sequence: TGTGCCAGCAGTGAACCCGGTTCCGGGACAGATCGATACGAGCAGTACTTC. This sequence encodes CASSEPGSGTDRYEQYF.

The chain couples TRBV18 to TRBJ2-7; a possible D gene is TRBD2 (6 bases). The CDR3 length is 14 residues. V lost 3 bases to trimming and J lost 0 bases, with 9 bases between them. The germline gives CDR1 KGHSH, CDR2 LQKENI. In DNA form, the CDR3 reads TGTGCCAGCTCACCGGCGGGGACCTCCTACGAGCAGTACTTC. Encoded protein: CASSPAGTSYEQYF.

The chain recombines TRBV28 with TRBJ2-1; D perhaps matches TRBD2 (5 bases). Per germline, CDR1 MDHEN and CDR2 SYDVKM. This CDR3 comprises 17 residues. Between the trimmed V and J ends, which lost 6 bases and 6 bases, there was a span of 24 bases. As DNA, the CDR3 is TGTGCCAGCAGGCCCTTCCCGCGGGCACGATCGGGCAATGAGCAGTTCTTC. Translated: CASRPFPRARSGNEQFF. Filled out from reference TRBV28 and TRBJ2-1, the complete variable domain reads DVKVTQSSRYLVKRTGEKVFLECVQDMDHENMFWYRQDPGLGLRLIYFSYDVKMKEKGDIPEGYSVSREKKERFSLILESASTNQTSMYLCASRPFPRARSGNEQFFGPGTRLTVL.

This chain uses TRBV25-1 with TRBJ2-7; D might be TRBD1 (5 bases). Germline CDR1 reads MGHDK; CDR2 reads SYGVNS. Trimming left V 4 bases short and J 3 bases short, with 13 bases between. This CDR3 is built from 14 residues. The CDR3 spells CASSAPDSYYEQYF. The CDR3 DNA is TGTGCCAGCAGTGCCCCCGACAGCTACTACGAGCAGTACTTC.

The V gene is TRBV20-1, the J gene TRBJ1-2, with 7 bases matching TRBD1. CDR1 and CDR2 from the germline V gene are DFQATT and SNEGSKA (reference sequence). The CDR3 length is 11 residues. The V and J ends lost 6 bases and 4 bases, in that order; junction bases with no gene match: 2. Here the CDR3 DNA reads TGCAGTGCCGGGACAGTCTATGGCTACACCTTC. Protein product: CSAGTVYGYTF.